This T cell receptor beta chain is drawn from a study of T-cell memory formation after mild COVID-19. Overall study results and limits: Pre-infection memory carried some responding clones, suggesting that cross-reactive memory joined. Day 15 to 85 contracting clones showed balanced CD4/CD8; later expanders leaned CD4+.

Germline loops: CDR1 MNHEY, CDR2 SMNVEV (reference sequence). With V trimmed by 3 bases and J by 0 bases, 4 bases remained unmatched. This CDR3 is built from 15 residues. From the 5' RACE reads, TCRdb called clonotypes with MiXCR, one entry per CDR3 protein. The profile shows over 500,000 distinct CDR3 sequences, roughly 17% of them singletons. The table lists this clonotype with a few counts. What it binds is unknown. This receptor was obtained from an adult woman who had mild COVID-19 (a few samples of this study predate the infection). Cell type and time point are not known. The sample comprised PBMCs or a T cell subset sorted from them (not recorded which). This rearrangement joins TRBV27 to TRBJ2-7; 8 bases match TRBD1. The DNA of the CDR3 is TGTGCCAGCAGTTTTGGCGGGACAGGCTCCTACGAGCAGTACTTC. The encoded protein is CASSFGGTGSYEQYF.